This T cell receptor beta chain was identified in a study of blood T cell repertoires in COVID-19. As for the study in general: COVID-19 samples, acute and convalescent, were from the United States, Italy and Spain. PBMCs, B-cell-depleted T cells, or T cells provided the cDNA or gDNA that made up the material.

Per the authors' pipeline: Amplification of reference gene primers was used by the study to estimate nucleated cell counts. Assay used: immunoSEQ multiplex PCR; TCRdb lists only in-frame clones, some missing. The V and J calls and clone size come from that table; D and trimming were worked out from the DNA. The data contain some 300,000 clones, around four fifths of them singletons. Germline V gene data show CDR1 as SGHRS and CDR2 as YFSETQ. Trimming cost V 4 bases and J 5 bases; bases outside gene matches: 11. This CDR3 region has 16 residues. Material: peripheral blood. The source is a woman between 50 and 59 years old with active or convalescent COVID-19. This chain connects TRBV5-1 to TRBJ1-4, with 7 nucleotides matching TRBD1. The CDR3 coding sequence is TGCGCCAGCAGCCGCACTCCTCCGACAGGGAATGAAAAACTGTTTTTT. This codes for CASSRTPPTGNEKLFF.